Listed here are 30 T cell receptor beta chains from one sample, sequenced in a study of T cells in Graves' hyperthyroidism and ophthalmopathy. RNA transcripts provided the source from which TCR beta CDR3 regions were amplified. The TCR CDR3 first-round RT-PCR relied on the HTBI primer set. TCRdb re-called the multiplex PCR reads through MiXCR, storing one row per CDR3 protein. Among fewer than 650,000 distinct CDR3 sequences listed, 14% were seen once. The source material was blood. The receptor source for this set is a woman aged 18 to 35 with Graves' ophthalmopathy.

This clonotype appeared many times. V and J are TRBV28 and TRBJ2-1, with TRBD1 identical over 11 bases. Per the germline V gene, CDR1 is MDHEN and CDR2 is SYDVKM. V shed 0 bases, J shed 9 bases, and the junction held 4 bases outside the gene matches. CDR3 size: 15 residues. In nucleotides, the CDR3 is TGTGCCAGCAGTTTATGGGGACAGGGGGTAGGTGAGCAGTTCTTC. As protein: CASSLWGQGVGEQFF.

This clonotype occurred a few times. J is TRBJ2-7 and V is TRBV2; 9 positions agree with TRBD1. The CDR3 runs 15 residues. CDR1 is SNHLY and CDR2 is FYNNEI in the germline V gene. V lost 9 bases and J lost 0; bases outside the gene matches: 9. CDR3 loop: CARSRGQGSSYEQYF. The CDR3 DNA reads TGTGCCAGATCCCGAGGACAGGGGTCCTCCTACGAGCAGTACTTC.

The V and J genes are TRBV11-3 and TRBJ2-2, with 7 positions matching TRBD2. Per germline, CDR1 SGHNT and CDR2 YENEEA. The CDR3 loop spans 16 amino acids. The V gene end was trimmed by 5 bases and the J gene end by 4 bases; junction bases not matched to a gene: 10. The DNA for the CDR3 is TGTGCCAGCAGCGCCATGGGCGGGAGATTCACCGGGGAGCTGTTTTTT. Amino acid sequence: CASSAMGGRFTGELFF.

This clonotype came up many times. This chain joins TRBV27 and TRBJ2-1, with TRBD2 matching over 11 bases. CDR1 is MNHEY, CDR2 SMNVEV, per germline (reference sequence). V dropped 2 bases and J dropped 9; count of bases not matched to a gene: 12. The CDR3 spans 17 residues. CDR3 nucleotides: TGTGCCAGCAGTTTAACCCCCTTTAGCGGGAGGGCCGTTGAGCAGTTCTTC. Amino acid sequence: CASSLTPFSGRAVEQFF.

This clonotype was seen ten or more times. This rearrangement joins TRBV6-1 to TRBJ2-1; D is unclear. V lost 5 bases and J lost 4, with 15 bases in between. The CDR3 contains 15 residues. In germline, CDR1 is MNHNS, CDR2 SASEGT. The CDR3 sequence is CASSLDSPNYNEQFF. CDR3 bases: TGTGCCAGCAGTCTAGACTCGCCCAATTACAATGAGCAGTTCTTC.

In regard to this clonotype: A clone one base away is much larger, so this may be a read error. The CDR3 sequence is CAWGTGGVEQYF. CDR3 coding DNA: TGTGCCTGGGGGACAGGGGGCGTGGAGCAGTACTTC. The chain employs TRBV30 and TRBJ2-7, with 12 bases matching TRBD1. The V gene's germline CDR1 is GTSNPN and CDR2 SVGIG (reference sequence). CDR3 length equals 12 residues. V dropped 5 bases and J dropped 7; count of bases not matched to a gene: 3. The full variable domain, completed using reference TRBV30 and TRBJ2-7, is SQTIHQWPATLVQPVGSPLSLECTVEGTSNPNLYWYRQAAGRGLQLLFYSVGIGQISSEVPQNLSASRPQDRQFILSSKKLLLSDSGFYLCAWGTGGVEQYFGPGTRLTVT.

The V gene is TRBV6-1, the J gene TRBJ2-5; TRBD1 aligns across 7 bases. This CDR3 spans 15 amino acids. The J segment lost 2 bases and the V segment lost 6 bases, leaving 9 bases of the junction unmatched. Germline V CDR1 and CDR2: MNHNS, SASEGT. CDR3 nucleotides: TGTGCCAGCAGCATCGACAGGGAACGACAAGAGACCCAGTACTTC. Its protein is CASSIDRERQETQYF.

The V gene is TRBV6-2 or TRBV6-3, the J gene TRBJ2-3; no clear D gene. The ends were cut back, 4 bases at V and 0 bases at J, with 8 bases in the middle. The CDR3 loop spans 14 amino acids. Per the germline V gene, CDR1 is MNHEY and CDR2 is SVGEGT. The CDR3 loop is CASSFTVSTDTQYF. CDR3 nucleotide sequence: TGTGCCAGCAGTTTTACGGTTAGCACAGATACGCAGTATTTT.

This chain links TRBV9 with TRBJ1-3; 7 nucleotides match TRBD1. Germline CDR1 is SGDLS and CDR2 is YYNGEE. The CDR3 covers 15 residues. V shed 4 bases, J shed 3 bases, and the junction held 7 bases outside the gene matches. CDR3 protein: CASSLTGDNGNTIYF. The CDR3 DNA follows: TGTGCCAGCAGCCTCACAGGGGACAATGGAAACACCATATATTTT.

This clonotype was picked up many times. The chain carries TRBV27 and TRBJ1-5, with TRBD1 matching over 7 bases. Germline V gives CDR1 MNHEY, CDR2 SMNVEV (reference sequence). V lost 2 bases to trimming and J lost 1 base; unmatched junction nucleotides: 5. The CDR3 sequence is 16 residues long. The CDR3 here is CASSLNRDRSNQPQHF. The CDR3 DNA sequence: TGTGCCAGCAGTTTAAATCGGGACAGAAGCAATCAGCCCCAGCATTTT.

V is TRBV20-1 and J is TRBJ2-1; the match to TRBD1 covers 7 bases. The CDR3 covers 15 residues. Per germline, CDR1 DFQATT and CDR2 SNEGSKA (reference sequence). Trimming cost V 2 bases and J 2 bases; bases outside gene matches: 6. CDR3 residues: CSARNPQGAYNEQFF. CDR3 DNA: TGCAGTGCTAGAAATCCGCAGGGGGCCTACAATGAGCAGTTCTTC.

This chain joins TRBV19 and TRBJ2-7; TRBD2 agrees at 12 bases. CDR3 length: 16 amino acids. The V gene end was trimmed by 4 bases and the J gene end by 2 bases; junction bases not matched to a gene: 6. Germline V gene sequence: CDR1 LNHDA, CDR2 SQIVND (reference sequence). DNA for the CDR3: TGTGCCAGTAGTAGCCAGACTAGCGGGGGCACCTACGAGCAGTACTTC. Amino acids: CASSSQTSGGTYEQYF.

There are many counts of this clonotype. This chain connects TRBV30 to TRBJ2-3, with 11 bases that match TRBD2. Trimming at V came to 0 bases and at J to 6 bases, leaving 5 bases not matched to a gene. CDR1 is GTSNPN, CDR2 SVGIG, per germline (reference sequence). There are 15 residues in the CDR3. The CDR3 loop is CAWSVRLAGGDTQYF. CDR3 nucleotide sequence: TGTGCCTGGAGTGTACGGCTAGCGGGAGGCGATACGCAGTATTTT.

There are a few counts of this clonotype. The junction does not match germline at one end; this may be a read error. This chain uses TRBV7-7 with TRBJ1-5; D possibly corresponds to TRBD1 (5 bases). The CDR3 extends over 17 amino acids. Germline lookup yields CDR1 SSHAT and CDR2 FNYEAQ (reference sequence). The CDR3 coding sequence is TGTGCTAGCAGCTTAGCCCCGGGGGGTGCACTTGATCAGCCCCAGCATTTT. The encoded protein is CASSLAPGGALDQPQHF.

This clonotype was found a few times. The rearrangement uses TRBV10-3 and TRBJ2-7; TRBD1 matches 10 bases. In germline, CDR1 is ENHRY, CDR2 SYGVKD. This CDR3 is 17 amino acids long. J was trimmed by 0 bases and V by 5 bases; bases with no gene match: 10. CDR3 sequence: CAISSGTGASRSYEQYF. DNA for the CDR3: TGTGCCATCAGTTCCGGGACAGGGGCCTCCCGCTCCTACGAGCAGTACTTC.

This clonotype occurred a few times. The V gene is TRBV6-2 or TRBV6-3, the J gene TRBJ2-7; possible D gene TRBD1, 6 bases. The CDR3 loop spans 17 amino acids. Per the germline V gene, CDR1 is MNHEY and CDR2 is SVGEGT. Deletions cut 0 bases from V and 0 bases from J, with 15 bases between. CDR3 nucleotides: TGTGCCAGCAGTTACTCGATTATTGGGACACACTCCTACGAGCAGTACTTC. Translation: CASSYSIIGTHSYEQYF.

This clonotype was observed a handful of times. A read error is likely, as this CDR3 ends without the conserved phenylalanine or tryptophan. V gene TRBV29-1 combines with J gene TRBJ1-1; D perhaps matches TRBD1 (5 bases). The CDR3 length is 14 residues. V lost 4 bases, J lost 4 bases, and 16 bases lay in between. Germline-derived CDR1 and CDR2 are SQVTM and ANQGSEA. The CDR3 nucleotides are TGCAGCGTTGTGGCGGGGGGTCGTGGCACTGAAGCTTTCCTT. This translates into CSVVAGGRGTEAFL.

This chain joins TRBV30 and TRBJ1-4; 12 bases agree with TRBD1. This CDR3 spans 15 amino acids. Germline values: CDR1 GTSNPN, CDR2 SVGIG (reference sequence). V dropped 4 bases and J dropped 5; count of bases not matched to a gene: 5. CDR3 residues: CAWTRGQGANEKLFF. CDR3 coding DNA: TGTGCCTGGACCCGGGGACAGGGGGCAAATGAAAAACTGTTTTTT.

The V call is TRBV6-2 or TRBV6-3, the J call TRBJ2-5, with TRBD2 matching over 8 bases. Trimming cost V 7 bases and J 3 bases; bases outside gene matches: 13. Germline V gene lookup returns CDR1 MNHEY and CDR2 SVGEGT. This CDR3 has 16 residues. The CDR3 bases are TGTGCCAGCAAACCAAGGGACGGGAGGGCCGAAGAGACCCAGTACTTC. Encoded protein: CASKPRDGRAEETQYF.

In this sample, this clonotype turned up many times. J is TRBJ1-5 and V is TRBV28; perhaps TRBD1 as D (5 bases). CDR1 and CDR2 (germline): MDHEN, SYDVKM. V was trimmed by 2 bases and J by 3 bases, leaving 11 bases between them. CDR3 length: 15 amino acids. Written as DNA, the CDR3 is TGTGCCAGCAGTTTAAGGTCGGGGACCAATCAGCCCCAGCATTTT. Translating gives CASSLRSGTNQPQHF.

The chain carries TRBV5-6 and TRBJ2-7; TRBD2 matches at 9 bases. J lost 3 bases, V lost 0 bases, and 7 bases had no gene match. The CDR3 has 16 residues. Germline V CDR1 and CDR2: SGHDT, YYEEEE. The CDR3 reads CASSLEPSGAYYEQYF. The CDR3 region has the DNA TGTGCCAGCAGCTTGGAACCTAGCGGGGCATACTACGAGCAGTACTTC.

The sample holds many counts of this clonotype. The chain combines TRBV20-1 with TRBJ1-4; no clear D. The CDR3 extends over 17 amino acids. V was pared by 3 bases and J by 6 bases, with 23 bases between. Looked up from germline, CDR1 is DFQATT and CDR2 is SNEGSKA (reference sequence). The CDR3 loop is CSASVGYIPRRDEKLFF. CDR3 in DNA: TGCAGTGCTAGTGTGGGATACATCCCGCGACGGGATGAAAAACTGTTTTTT.

In its sample, this clonotype was seen a few times. The CDR3 DNA is TGTGCCAGCAGCTTAGGGACCCCCGGGCAGCCCCAGCATTTT. This codes for CASSLGTPGQPQHF. The chain links TRBV7-8 to TRBJ1-5; no clear D gene. Trimming cost V 1 base and J 7 bases, with 11 bases left between them. Per the germline V gene, CDR1 is SGHVS and CDR2 is FQNEAQ. The CDR3 is made up of 14 amino acids.

This clonotype was picked up many times. The chain has TRBV24-1 and TRBJ2-3; D is uncertain. CDR3 length equals 15 residues. Germline CDR1 is KGHDR and CDR2 is SFDVKD. The V and J ends lost 3 bases and 0 bases respectively, with 9 bases between them. In DNA, the CDR3 is TGTGCCACCAGTGATAGGCCGGCTAGCACAGATACGCAGTATTTT. Its protein product is CATSDRPASTDTQYF.

This clonotype was seen more than once but under ten times. The V gene is TRBV20-1, the J gene TRBJ2-3; D assignment may be TRBD1 or TRBD2 (5 bases each). Between the trimmed V and J ends, which lost 3 bases and 2 bases, there was a span of 15 bases. The CDR3 runs 15 residues. Germline lookup yields CDR1 DFQATT and CDR2 SNEGSKA (reference sequence). CDR3 nucleotide sequence: TGCAGTGCTAGCCCAGGGAGTTGGGCCACAGATACGCAGTATTTT. The encoded protein is CSASPGSWATDTQYF.

This clonotype was seen many times. The chain combines TRBV19 with TRBJ1-1; the match to TRBD1 covers 9 bases. Trimming cost V 8 bases and J 1 base; bases outside gene matches: 5. The length of the CDR3 is 14 residues. The germline CDR1 and CDR2 sequences are LNHDA and SQIVND (reference sequence). In DNA, the CDR3 is TGTGCCAGTGGGACAGGGCTCGAGAACACTGAAGCTTTCTTT. Its protein is CASGTGLENTEAFF.

CDR3 coding DNA: TGTGCCAGTAGTAGGGGGGGGGTAACCGGGACAGGGGACTACGAGCAGTACTTC. This gives the protein CASSRGGVTGTGDYEQYF. The chain has TRBV19 and TRBJ2-7, with 10 bases that match TRBD1. V trimming: 4 bases; J trimming: 3 bases; junction bases outside the gene matches: 15. CDR3 length: 18 residues. In germline, CDR1 is LNHDA, CDR2 SQIVND (reference sequence).

V gene TRBV4-1 combines with J gene TRBJ2-7, with no clear D. V dropped 1 base and J dropped 0 bases, with 10 bases sitting between them. The germline gives CDR1 MGHRA, CDR2 YSYEKL. The CDR3 runs to 15 residues. CDR3 sequence reads: CASSQGALSSYEQYF. CDR3 sequence (DNA): TGCGCCAGCAGCCAAGGAGCCCTCAGCTCCTACGAGCAGTACTTC.

This clonotype was recorded at least ten times. The V and J genes are TRBV2 and TRBJ2-5, with D hard to call. Germline values: CDR1 SNHLY, CDR2 FYNNEI. There are 12 residues in the CDR3. Trimming took off 8 bases at V and 4 bases at J, with 11 bases between the two ends. In nucleotides, the CDR3 is TGTGCCAGCTATCGGATAGGAGAGACCCAGTACTTC. It specifies CASYRIGETQYF.

The V gene is TRBV19, the J gene TRBJ1-5; D gene ambiguous. Trimming removed 5 bases from V and 5 bases from J, with 19 bases in between. CDR3 size: 16 residues. The V gene's germline CDR1 is LNHDA and CDR2 SQIVND (reference sequence). DNA for the CDR3: TGTGCCAGTAGTGCCCGAGGGCTAGGTGGGTATCAGCCCCAGCATTTT. Protein: CASSARGLGGYQPQHF.